Shown below are 31 T cell receptor beta chains from a single sample sequenced in a study of cytomegalovirus exposure and HLA in healthy donors. Profiled with immunoSEQ multiplex PCR; TCRdb holds only in-frame clones, not every one. The sample lists under 400,000 clones, about nine tenths occurring once. Sequencing input: PBMCs. Receptors originate from a woman between 18 and 30 years old in good health and CMV-seronegative.

The chain links TRBV10-3 to TRBJ1-2; D is possibly TRBD1 (5 bases). The CDR3 runs to 15 residues. V was shortened by 10 bases and J by 3 bases, with 21 bases between the two germline ends. The germline V gene has CDR1 ENHRY and CDR2 SYGVKD. The CDR3 protein is CATGQSIVRDYGYTF. CDR3 in DNA: TGTGCCACCGGGCAATCGATCGTCAGGGACTATGGCTACACCTTC.

V and J are TRBV5-1 and TRBJ2-1, with 10 bases fitting TRBD1. With V trimmed by 2 bases and J by 7 bases, 9 bases remained unmatched. CDR1 and CDR2 (germline): SGHRS, YFSETQ. This CDR3 is built from 16 residues. The CDR3 is CASSLVDRGLRNEQFF. The CDR3 DNA sequence: TGCGCCAGCAGCTTAGTCGACAGGGGGCTAAGGAATGAGCAGTTCTTC.

This clone was seen just once. In nucleotides, the CDR3 is TGTGCCAGCAGCCGACAGGGAGTTAGCGGGAGCGGAGAGACCCAGTACTTC. This encodes CASSRQGVSGSGETQYF. The V and J genes are TRBV4-2 and TRBJ2-5; TRBD2 agrees at 9 bases. There are 17 residues in the CDR3. J gave up 4 bases and V 4 bases, and 13 bases lay outside the gene matches. Looked up from germline, CDR1 is LGHNA and CDR2 is YNFKEQ.

V gene TRBV7-9 combines with J gene TRBJ1-1; the match to TRBD1 covers 8 bases. The germline V gene has CDR1 SEHNR and CDR2 FQNEAQ (reference sequence). The V and J ends lost 4 bases and 7 bases, in that order; junction bases with no gene match: 5. CDR3 size: 13 residues. The CDR3 here is CASSWGQDGEAFF. CDR3 DNA sequence: TGTGCCAGCAGCTGGGGACAGGACGGTGAAGCTTTCTTT.

The chain joins TRBV30 to TRBJ2-7; D perhaps matches TRBD1 (5 bases). This CDR3 has 15 amino acids. Germline loops: CDR1 GTSNPN, CDR2 SVGIG (reference sequence). Trimming shortened V by 2 bases and J by 3 bases, and 17 bases separated the two germline ends. The CDR3 nucleotides are TGTGCCTGGAGTCAATTAGGTCTAGGGGACTACGAGCAGTACTTC. This codes for CAWSQLGLGDYEQYF.

The chain recombines TRBV29-1 with TRBJ2-7, with unresolved D. Germline CDR1 is SQVTM and CDR2 is ANQGSEA. The CDR3 has 12 amino acids. Trimming stripped 3 bases from V and 6 bases from J, with 12 bases between. The CDR3 DNA reads as TGCAGCGTTGATTCAGGTCAAGGCGAGCAGTACTTC. Encoded protein: CSVDSGQGEQYF.

V usage is TRBV7-2 and J usage is TRBJ1-1; weak D call: TRBD1 (6 bases). The length of the CDR3 is 12 residues. Germline V lookup: CDR1 SGHTA, CDR2 FQGNSA. V was shortened by 5 bases and J by 6 bases, with 10 bases between the two germline ends. The CDR3: CASSQPGAEAFF. The DNA for the CDR3 is TGTGCCAGCAGCCAACCAGGGGCTGAAGCTTTCTTT.

The chain recombines TRBV2 with TRBJ2-1; D perhaps matches TRBD2 (5 bases). Between the trimmed V and J ends, which lost 1 base and 13 bases, there was a span of 14 bases. Per the germline V gene, CDR1 is SNHLY and CDR2 is FYNNEI. The CDR3 is 13 residues long. CDR3 in DNA: TGTGCCAGCAGTGAAGTAAGGACTGCAATTCAGTTCTTC. Its translation is CASSEVRTAIQFF.

The chain links TRBV5-1 to TRBJ2-1, with 14 nucleotides matching TRBD2. The CDR3 sequence is 16 residues long. V lost 3 bases, J lost 2 bases, and 1 base stayed unmatched. Germline V gene sequence: CDR1 SGHRS, CDR2 YFSETQ. CDR3 region: CASSWTSGGTYNEQFF. The CDR3 coding sequence is TGCGCCAGCAGCTGGACTAGCGGGGGGACCTACAATGAGCAGTTCTTC.

The CDR3 loop reads CAWRGPGNQPQHF. The CDR3 nucleotides read TGTGCCTGGAGAGGACCGGGAAATCAGCCCCAGCATTTT. This chain joins TRBV30 and TRBJ1-5; no clear D gene. The CDR3 spans 13 residues. Per germline, CDR1 GTSNPN and CDR2 SVGIG (reference sequence). V lost 3 bases and J lost 4, with 10 bases in between.

Remarks on this clone: Mismatch with germline at one junction end may stem from a read error. The chain joins TRBV7-8 to TRBJ1-5; D is perhaps TRBD1 (5 bases). The CDR3 covers 15 residues. CDR1 and CDR2 from the germline V gene are SGHVS and FQNEAQ. CDR3 amino acids: CASSLKRQGKQPQHF. Written as DNA, the CDR3 is TGTGCCAGCAGCTTAAAGAGGCAGGGCAAACAGCCCCAGCATTTT. Drawing the rest from reference TRBV7-8 and TRBJ1-5, the complete variable domain is GAGVSQSPRYKVAKRGQDVALRCDPISGHVSLFWYQQALGQGPEFLTYFQNEAQLDKSGLPSDRFFAERPEGSVSTLKIQRTQQEDSAVYLCASSLKRQGKQPQHFGDGTRLSIL.

In this sample, this clone turned up once. The rearrangement links TRBV27 to TRBJ2-5, with 14 bases matching TRBD2. The germline CDR1 and CDR2 sequences are MNHEY and SMNVEV (reference sequence). The V gene end was trimmed by 6 bases and the J gene end by 0 bases; junction bases not matched to a gene: 6. The CDR3 length is 17 residues. The CDR3 reads CASRRLAGGQYQETQYF. DNA for the CDR3: TGTGCCAGCAGGAGACTAGCGGGGGGGCAGTACCAAGAGACCCAGTACTTC.

The chain links TRBV6-1 to TRBJ1-2, with TRBD1 matching 7 bases. There are 14 residues in the CDR3. V lost 4 bases to trimming and J lost 3 bases; unmatched junction nucleotides: 5. The germline gives CDR1 MNHNS, CDR2 SASEGT. The CDR3 bases are TGTGCCAGCAGTGGGACAGGCCGTGACTATGGCTACACCTTC. Protein sequence: CASSGTGRDYGYTF.

The chain uses TRBV2 and TRBJ2-5, with TRBD2 matching 14 bases. The germline V gene encodes CDR1 SNHLY and CDR2 FYNNEI. V was clipped by 7 bases and J by 5 bases; unmatched bases: 12. The CDR3 is 17 amino acids. DNA for the CDR3: TGTGCCAGCAAATTTGGGACTAGCGGGAGTTTATTGGAGACCCAGTACTTC. Residues: CASKFGTSGSLLETQYF.

The genes are TRBV9 and TRBJ2-7; 12 bases fit TRBD2. Germline loops: CDR1 SGDLS, CDR2 YYNGEE. Trimming at V came to 3 bases and at J to 4 bases, leaving 17 bases not matched to a gene. The CDR3 runs 19 residues. In DNA, the CDR3 is TGTGCCAGCAGCGCAACCGAAAAGACTAGCGGGGGCGCGGGATACGAGCAGTACTTC. This encodes CASSATEKTSGGAGYEQYF.

This clone was recorded only once. The V call is TRBV27, the J call TRBJ2-4; 7 bases line up with TRBD1. This CDR3 contains 17 residues. CDR1 and CDR2 from the germline V gene are MNHEY and SMNVEV (reference sequence). Trimming removed 5 bases from V and 0 bases from J; junction bases left unmatched: 10. CDR3 protein: CASSPTGTALAKNIQYF. The CDR3 DNA is TGTGCCAGCAGTCCAACAGGGACAGCGTTAGCCAAAAACATTCAGTACTTC.

The chain joins TRBV27 to TRBJ1-2, with unresolved D. This CDR3 spans 13 amino acids. Germline CDR1 MNHEY, CDR2 SMNVEV (reference sequence). V was shortened by 6 bases and J by 8 bases, with 16 bases between the two germline ends. For the CDR3, the DNA is TGTGCCAGCAGCAACGCCCTTGCGGGAGGCTACACCTTC. Translated, it gives CASSNALAGGYTF.

The chain carries TRBV7-9 and TRBJ1-2; no definite D call. In germline, CDR1 is SEHNR, CDR2 FQNEAQ (reference sequence). This CDR3 is built from 9 residues. Trimming pared 11 bases from V and 8 bases from J, leaving 9 bases between. The CDR3 DNA reads TGTGCCGCCGGGTGGGGCTACACCTTC. Its protein is CAAGWGYTF.

This chain joins TRBV30 and TRBJ2-5, with 7 bases identical to TRBD2. The V segment lost 2 bases and the J segment 2 bases; nucleotides outside the gene matches: 5. The CDR3 is made up of 14 amino acids. Germline V gives CDR1 GTSNPN, CDR2 SVGIG (reference sequence). CDR3 coding DNA: TGTGCCTGGAGTAAGGGAGGGTTACAAGAGACCCAGTACTTC. Translating gives CAWSKGGLQETQYF.

This chain joins TRBV5-1 and TRBJ2-1; the D is unclear. The CDR3 is 14 residues long. Trimming removed 0 bases from V and 3 bases from J, with 7 bases in between. Looked up from germline, CDR1 is SGHRS and CDR2 is YFSETQ. The CDR3 nucleotides are TGCGCCAGCAGCTTGGGACACCTCTACAATGAGCAGTTCTTC. This translates into CASSLGHLYNEQFF.

V usage is TRBV23-1 and J usage is TRBJ1-1, with D perhaps TRBD1 (5 bases). TRBV23-1 is an ORF; its function is uncertain. The CDR3 sequence is 14 residues long. V shed 3 bases and J shed 1 base, with 9 bases lying between them. The CDR3 region is CASSHQGWNTEAFF. Here the CDR3 DNA reads TGCGCCAGCAGTCACCAGGGTTGGAACACTGAAGCTTTCTTT.

V is TRBV19 and J is TRBJ2-7; 10 bases line up with TRBD1. CDR3 length: 15 residues. Trimming took 3 bases from V and 6 from J; bases not matched to a gene: 8. Per the germline V gene, CDR1 is LNHDA and CDR2 is SQIVND (reference sequence). The CDR3 reads CASSMRDRGVSEQYF. The CDR3 nucleotides read TGTGCCAGTAGTATGCGGGACAGGGGCGTAAGCGAGCAGTACTTC.

The chain employs TRBV30 and TRBJ1-5, with D perhaps matching TRBD1 (5 bases). Germline lookup yields CDR1 GTSNPN and CDR2 SVGIG (reference sequence). The length of the CDR3 is 13 residues. The ends were cut back, 2 bases at V and 5 bases at J, with 10 bases in the middle. The CDR3, as DNA: TGTGCCTGGAGTATTCAGGGTCATCAGCCCCAGCATTTT. Translating gives CAWSIQGHQPQHF.

This clone has only a few counts. The rearrangement uses TRBV7-9 and TRBJ2-7, with D perhaps TRBD1 (5 bases). Germline-derived CDR1 and CDR2 are SEHNR and FQNEAQ (reference sequence). Trimming removed 0 bases from V and 0 bases from J, with 9 bases in between. The CDR3 contains 15 residues. The CDR3 DNA follows: TGTGCCAGCAGCTTAGCCCCAGGGCGCTCCTACGAGCAGTACTTC. Residues: CASSLAPGRSYEQYF. Combining the CDR3 with reference TRBV7-9 and TRBJ2-7 gives the whole variable domain DTGVSQNPRHKITKRGQNVTFRCDPISEHNRLYWYRQTLGQGPEFLTYFQNEAQLEKSRLLSDRFSAERPKGSFSTLEIQRTEQGDSAMYLCASSLAPGRSYEQYFGPGTRLTVT.

This rearrangement joins TRBV14 to TRBJ1-4; a possible D gene is TRBD1 (5 bases). The CDR3 is 16 amino acids. Germline loops: CDR1 SGHDN, CDR2 FVKESK. V lost 0 bases, J lost 7 bases, and 15 bases lay in between. CDR3 sequence (DNA): TGTGCCAGCAGCCAAGAGGCAGGGTCGTTACGTGAAAAACTGTTTTTT. Translating it yields CASSQEAGSLREKLFF.

CDR3: CASSPRTGTGGYTF. The CDR3 DNA reads as TGTGCCAGCAGTCCCAGGACAGGGACCGGTGGCTACACCTTC. The chain links TRBV6-5 to TRBJ1-2; 8 bases agree with TRBD1. CDR1 is MNHEY and CDR2 is SVGAGI in the germline V gene. V gave up 5 bases and J gave up 7 bases; unmatched junction bases: 9. The CDR3 is 14 residues long.

The chain carries TRBV13 and TRBJ1-6, with TRBD1 as a possible D gene (5 bases). Germline values: CDR1 PRHDT, CDR2 FYEKMQ (reference sequence). The CDR3 has 15 residues. Trimming left V 6 bases short and J 5 bases short, with 14 bases between. In DNA, the CDR3 is TGTGCCAGCAGGCCTGGGGGGGGGAATAATTCACCCCTCCACTTT. Translated: CASRPGGGNNSPLHF.

Many counts were recorded for this clone. The DNA for the CDR3 is TGTGCCATCAGTGGGCAGTTTAATTCACCCCTCCACTTT. It translates to CAISGQFNSPLHF. V and J are TRBV10-3 and TRBJ1-6; unclear D gene. Germline V CDR1 and CDR2: ENHRY, SYGVKD. There are 13 residues in the CDR3. V was clipped by 4 bases and J by 6 bases, with 7 bases between them.

The rearrangement links TRBV28 to TRBJ2-7, with 7 bases aligning to TRBD2. V lost 1 base and J lost 3; bases outside the gene matches: 9. CDR1 and CDR2 (germline): MDHEN, SYDVKM. The CDR3 has 16 residues. CDR3 coding DNA: TGTGCCAGCAGTTTATCCGGGAGGCCCCACTTCTACGAGCAGTACTTC. This encodes CASSLSGRPHFYEQYF.

The chain employs TRBV7-6 and TRBJ1-3; TRBD1 is a possible D gene (5 bases). The germline V gene has CDR1 SGHVS and CDR2 FNYEAQ. The CDR3 sequence is 15 residues long. Deletions cut 0 bases from V and 3 bases from J, with 9 bases between. CDR3 coding DNA: TGTGCCAGCAGCTTAGCGCCAGGGCATGGAAACACCATATATTTT. Residues: CASSLAPGHGNTIYF.

The V and J genes are TRBV2 and TRBJ2-3, with D possibly TRBD2 on 6 matching bases. V was clipped by 3 bases and J by 5 bases, with 15 bases between them. CDR3 length: 15 amino acids. Germline lookup yields CDR1 SNHLY and CDR2 FYNNEI. This CDR3 is CASSDGFGGRDTQYF. The CDR3 DNA reads TGTGCCAGCAGTGACGGTTTCGGGGGAAGAGATACGCAGTATTTT.